The 25 T cell receptor beta chains in this list originate from one sample, sequenced in a study of blood T cell repertoires in COVID-19. Assay: immunoSEQ multiplex PCR; the TCRdb copy retains only in-frame clones and omits some. The table shows more than 90,000 clones, with roughly 81% occurring only once. Sequencing input: peripheral blood. These receptors were collected from a man between 35 and 55 years old with acute or convalescent COVID-19.

The chain carries TRBV7-2 and TRBJ2-5, with TRBD2 identical over 9 bases. The CDR3 contains 16 residues. CDR1 is SGHTA, CDR2 FQGNSA, per germline. Germline trimming cut 5 bases from V and 1 base from J; bases unmatched to any gene: 8. As DNA, the CDR3 is TGTGCCAGCAGCGGTCGGTCAGCGGGGGGCCAAGAGACCCAGTACTTC. It encodes CASSGRSAGGQETQYF. Filled out from reference TRBV7-2 and TRBJ2-5, the complete variable domain reads GAGVSQSPSNKVTEKGKDVELRCDPISGHTALYWYRQSLGQGLEFLIYFQGNSAPDKSGLPSDRFSAERTGGSVSTLTIQRTQQEDSAVYLCASSGRSAGGQETQYFGPGTRLLVL.

CDR3 bases: TGTGCCAGCAGTCCCTGGCCGAGAGGGGGTCAGCCCCAGCATTTT. Encoded protein: CASSPWPRGGQPQHF. The rearrangement uses TRBV27 and TRBJ1-5; weak D call: TRBD1 (6 bases). The V gene's germline CDR1 is MNHEY and CDR2 SMNVEV (reference sequence). The CDR3 runs to 15 residues. Trimming took 5 bases from V and 6 from J, leaving 17 bases between them.

The chain has TRBV29-1 and TRBJ2-1; D unclear. Deletions cut 0 bases from V and 0 bases from J, with 12 bases between. CDR3 length: 16 amino acids. Germline V gives CDR1 SQVTM, CDR2 ANQGSEA. The CDR3 spells CSVEDLGFLSYNEQFF. The CDR3 region has the DNA TGCAGCGTTGAAGATCTAGGATTTCTCTCCTACAATGAGCAGTTCTTC.

The CDR3 DNA reads TGTGCCAGCAGCAAAAAGGAGGTGGAGCAGTTCTTC. Its protein is CASSKKEVEQFF. This chain uses TRBV21-1 with TRBJ2-1; whether TRBD2, the table's D call, matches the DNA was not checked. TRBV21-1 is a known pseudogene. CDR3 size: 12 residues.

This clone was recorded a few times. The chain uses TRBV4-2 and TRBJ1-4; maybe TRBD1 (5 bases). The V and J ends lost 0 bases and 7 bases respectively, with 12 bases between them. The germline gives CDR1 LGHNA, CDR2 YNFKEQ. The CDR3 runs to 15 residues. In DNA form, the CDR3 reads TGTGCCAGCAGCCAAGATTGGGGGGGACTTGAAAAACTGTTTTTT. It is translated as CASSQDWGGLEKLFF.

V is TRBV29-1 and J is TRBJ2-3, with D perhaps TRBD2 (5 bases). Germline V gives CDR1 SQVTM, CDR2 ANQGSEA. The CDR3 contains 13 residues. Trimming stripped 5 bases from V and 0 bases from J, with 9 bases between. For the CDR3, the DNA is TGCAGCGTTCGGGGATTAAGCACAGATACGCAGTATTTT. Its translation is CSVRGLSTDTQYF.

The rearrangement uses TRBV6-6 and TRBJ1-5; possible D gene TRBD1, 6 bases. The CDR3 is 15 residues long. Germline V gene data show CDR1 as MNHNY and CDR2 as SVGAGI (reference sequence). Trimming left V 7 bases short and J 6 bases short, with 19 bases between. CDR3 bases: TGTGCCAGCACCCGAGCGGGGGGGCTCGGTCAGCCCCAGCATTTT. Encoded protein: CASTRAGGLGQPQHF.

The rearrangement links TRBV5-6 to TRBJ2-3; 15 bases fit TRBD2. After removal of 3 bases from V and 7 bases from J, the junction contained 6 bases not matched to a gene. Germline V gene sequence: CDR1 SGHDT, CDR2 YYEEEE. CDR3 length: 16 residues. CDR3 nucleotides: TGTGCCAGCAGCTCCGGGACTAGCGGGAGGTGGTATACGCAGTATTTT. Its protein is CASSSGTSGRWYTQYF.

The rearrangement uses TRBV4-1 and TRBJ2-3; D is possibly TRBD2 (6 bases). V was pared by 4 bases and J by 0 bases, with 11 bases between. The CDR3 is made up of 15 amino acids. Germline CDR1 MGHRA, CDR2 YSYEKL. CDR3 nucleotides: TGCGCCAGCAGCCTGGGACTGGGTAGCACAGATACGCAGTATTTT. Amino acid sequence: CASSLGLGSTDTQYF.

V and J are TRBV2 and TRBJ1-6; D is unresolved. The CDR3 runs 15 residues. Trimming stripped 6 bases from V and 2 bases from J, with 11 bases between. In germline, CDR1 is SNHLY, CDR2 FYNNEI. The DNA of the CDR3 is TGTGCCAGCAGACTACTTTGGACCTATAATTCACCCCTCCACTTT. As protein: CASRLLWTYNSPLHF.

V is TRBV7-2 and J is TRBJ1-6, with a tentative D call TRBD1 (5 bases). The CDR3 totals 14 residues. In germline, CDR1 is SGHTA, CDR2 FQGNSA. Trimming shortened V by 4 bases and J by 10 bases, and 14 bases separated the two germline ends. The DNA for the CDR3 is TGTGCCAGCAGCTGGACAAGCCAAGGCTCACCCCTCCACTTT. Translation: CASSWTSQGSPLHF.

The chain joins TRBV2 to TRBJ1-1; D is unclear. CDR3 length equals 17 residues. The V end was cut by 2 bases, the J end by 0 bases, with 16 bases between. The germline V gene encodes CDR1 SNHLY and CDR2 FYNNEI. The CDR3 coding sequence is TGTGCCAGCAGTGAAAAGCCGGTTTGGGCAATGAACACTGAAGCTTTCTTT. Its translation is CASSEKPVWAMNTEAFF.

This clone is a singleton in its sample. This sequence joins TRBV7-9 and TRBJ2-5; D call uncertain. Trimming left V 1 base short and J 4 bases short, with 7 bases between. Per germline, CDR1 SEHNR and CDR2 FQNEAQ (reference sequence). CDR3 size: 13 residues. In DNA form, the CDR3 reads TGTGCCAGCAGCTTAGGGGCCTTAGAGACCCAGTACTTC. It is translated as CASSLGALETQYF. Using reference TRBV7-9 and TRBJ2-5 for the parts outside the CDR3, the full variable domain is DTGVSQNPRHKITKRGQNVTFRCDPISEHNRLYWYRQTLGQGPEFLTYFQNEAQLEKSRLLSDRFSAERPKGSFSTLEIQRTEQGDSAMYLCASSLGALETQYFGPGTRLLVL.

J is TRBJ1-2 and V is TRBV6-5, with D perhaps matching TRBD1 (5 bases). Germline V gives CDR1 MNHEY, CDR2 SVGAGI. The CDR3 spans 12 residues. Trimming shortened V by 7 bases and J by 8 bases, and 14 bases separated the two germline ends. CDR3 sequence reads: CASTGTWGGYTF. The CDR3 bases are TGTGCCAGCACCGGGACTTGGGGGGGCTACACCTTC.

The chain uses TRBV5-1 and TRBJ1-4; TRBD1 matches at 9 bases. This CDR3 is built from 14 residues. CDR1 SGHRS and CDR2 YFSETQ come from the germline V gene. The J segment lost 8 bases and the V segment lost 5 bases, leaving 7 bases of the junction unmatched. The CDR3 DNA reads TGCGCCAGCAGGGCCGGGACAGGGAGCGAAAAACTGTTTTTT. This codes for CASRAGTGSEKLFF.

The chain joins TRBV28 to TRBJ2-7, with D possibly being TRBD1 (6 bases). Germline V gene lookup returns CDR1 MDHEN and CDR2 SYDVKM. CDR3 length: 13 residues. Trimming cost V 7 bases and J 5 bases, with 15 bases left between them. CDR3 in amino acids: CASMIQGRDEQYF. The CDR3 DNA reads as TGTGCCAGCATGATCCAGGGGCGCGACGAGCAGTACTTC.

V usage is TRBV24-1 and J usage is TRBJ2-3; 8 bases align to TRBD1. Trimming cost V 3 bases and J 1 base; bases outside gene matches: 5. The CDR3 runs to 16 residues. Germline lookup yields CDR1 KGHDR and CDR2 SFDVKD. CDR3 sequence (DNA): TGTGCCACCAGTGATATAGGACAGGGAGGCACAGATACGCAGTATTTT. This translates into CATSDIGQGGTDTQYF.

The rearrangement joins TRBV18 to TRBJ2-3; 8 nucleotides align to TRBD2. Germline V lookup: CDR1 KGHSH, CDR2 LQKENI. The CDR3 spans 15 residues. Germline trimming cut 1 base from V and 1 base from J; bases unmatched to any gene: 1. The CDR3 nucleotides read TGTGCCAGCTCACCACAAGCGGGAGGCACAGATACGCAGTATTTT. As protein: CASSPQAGGTDTQYF.

This clone turned up a few times. The V and J genes are TRBV6-5 and TRBJ1-4; 7 bases agree with TRBD1. There are 12 residues in the CDR3. V was clipped by 5 bases and J by 10 bases; unmatched bases: 4. The germline V gene encodes CDR1 MNHEY and CDR2 SVGAGI. For the CDR3, the DNA is TGTGCCAGCAGTAACCAGGGGGGAAAACTGTTTTTT. It encodes CASSNQGGKLFF.

This sequence joins TRBV9 and TRBJ1-6; D may be TRBD1 (6 bases). Per the germline V gene, CDR1 is SGDLS and CDR2 is YYNGEE. The CDR3 has 18 amino acids. Trimming shortened V by 2 bases and J by 5 bases, and 20 bases separated the two germline ends. CDR3 sequence reads: CASSVFFWGREDNSPLHF. In DNA form, the CDR3 reads TGTGCCAGCAGCGTTTTTTTTTGGGGGCGCGAAGATAATTCACCCCTCCACTTT.

The gene calls are TRBV29-1 and TRBJ2-7, with 9 bases lining up with TRBD1. The CDR3 covers 13 residues. Per the germline V gene, CDR1 is SQVTM and CDR2 is ANQGSEA. J was trimmed by 7 bases and V by 5 bases; bases with no gene match: 9. In DNA form, the CDR3 reads TGCAGCGTTCAGGGACAGGGAAGGAGGGAGCAGTACTTC. It translates to CSVQGQGRREQYF.

This clone was picked up one time. This chain links TRBV19 with TRBJ1-2; 12 bases line up with TRBD1. The V gene's germline CDR1 is LNHDA and CDR2 SQIVND (reference sequence). The CDR3 consists of 16 residues. With V trimmed by 5 bases and J by 5 bases, 9 bases remained unmatched. CDR3 bases: TGTGCCAGTAGTCACCGGGACAGGGGGCGGTTTTATGGCTACACCTTC. This codes for CASSHRDRGRFYGYTF.

The genes are TRBV15 and TRBJ1-5, with a possible D match to TRBD1 (5 bases). Trimming removed 0 bases at V and 4 bases at J, with 16 bases between. Germline V gene sequence: CDR1 LNHNV, CDR2 YYDKDF (reference sequence). CDR3 size: 17 residues. CDR3 in amino acids: CATSRDQGVRRNQPQHF. The CDR3, as DNA: TGTGCCACCAGCAGAGATCAAGGGGTGAGGAGAAATCAGCCCCAGCATTTT.

This chain's CDR3 is CAIMGGAQETQYF. The DNA for the CDR3 is TGTGCCATCATGGGAGGGGCCCAAGAGACCCAGTACTTC. V usage is TRBV10-3 and J usage is TRBJ2-5; 7 bases match TRBD2. The junction had 3 bases not matched to a gene; V was cut back by 7 bases and J by 1 base. Germline V gives CDR1 ENHRY, CDR2 SYGVKD. The length of the CDR3 is 13 residues.

The rearrangement links TRBV29-1 to TRBJ2-7; weak D call: TRBD2 (6 bases). From germline, CDR1 is SQVTM and CDR2 ANQGSEA. This CDR3 has 10 residues. The V gene lost 7 bases and the J gene lost 7 bases, with 11 bases spanning the gap. The CDR3 nucleotides read TGCAGCGCCGGGACTGAGGAGCAGTACTTC. This translates into CSAGTEEQYF.